This TCR beta chain was identified in a study of T cells in localized non-small cell lung cancer. TCRdb's copy holds only in-frame clones and misses some; the assay was immunoSEQ multiplex PCR. The sample carries about 25,000 clones, around nine tenths recorded once. The germline CDR1 and CDR2 sequences are SGHTS and YDEGEE. The CDR3 extends over 12 amino acids. V shed 10 bases, J shed 7 bases, and the junction held 4 bases outside the gene matches. Overall study results and limits: Adjacent uninvolved lung tissue had the highest T cell clonality, exceeding tumor. Elevated blood T cell density was associated with longer overall survival. Appearing in adjacent lung were a median about 60 of the top 100 tumor clones.

This clone has a handful of counts. Its target is not known. Specimen: peripheral blood, collected before any cancer treatment. This TCR derives from a female donor older than 55 with stage I lung adenocarcinoma. The gene calls are TRBV5-8 and TRBJ1-6, with 8 bases aligning to TRBD1. The CDR3 here is CAGQGLNSPLHF. The CDR3, as DNA: TGTGCCGGACAGGGTCTGAATTCACCCCTCCACTTT.